This T cell receptor beta chain was observed in a study of T cell changes during pregnancy in multiple sclerosis (dated by TCRdb to the late 2010s). Study-level background: The study looked at changes in the T cell repertoire across pregnancy in women with multiple sclerosis.

On this clone: Which antigen it targets is not known. The sample holds no much larger clone one base away, and base qualities are not on file.

Library preparation employed the immunoSEQ multiplex PCR assay. TCRdb provides this immuneACCESS table in a form limited to in-frame rearrangements. Some clones are lacking; in checked studies, under half of them reflect an unresolved V gene, and why the rest are absent is not known. Recorded for this sample are about 100,000 clones; 90% of them occurred a single time. Around 0.79% of the sample is in the top ten clones. CDR1 and CDR2 are read off the germline V gene as MRHNA and SNTAGT. Spanning cysteine to phenylalanine, the CDR3 consists of 16 amino acids. The retained sequence is limited to the CDR3, 48 bases, with the frame set at the first base. V is trimmed back by 5 bases and J by 10 bases, and the junction contains 11 bases that no gene match accounts for.

The receptor's source is a female donor in good health, enrolled as a control in a pregnancy study. This chain joins TRBV6-4 to TRBJ2-1, and 13 junctional nucleotides match TRBD2. The material was peripheral blood, obtained in the second trimester of pregnancy. The CDR3 protein: CASSPRLAGGLGEQFF. The DNA is TGTGCCAGCAGTCCCCGACTAGCGGGGGGATTGGGAGAGCAGTTCTTC.